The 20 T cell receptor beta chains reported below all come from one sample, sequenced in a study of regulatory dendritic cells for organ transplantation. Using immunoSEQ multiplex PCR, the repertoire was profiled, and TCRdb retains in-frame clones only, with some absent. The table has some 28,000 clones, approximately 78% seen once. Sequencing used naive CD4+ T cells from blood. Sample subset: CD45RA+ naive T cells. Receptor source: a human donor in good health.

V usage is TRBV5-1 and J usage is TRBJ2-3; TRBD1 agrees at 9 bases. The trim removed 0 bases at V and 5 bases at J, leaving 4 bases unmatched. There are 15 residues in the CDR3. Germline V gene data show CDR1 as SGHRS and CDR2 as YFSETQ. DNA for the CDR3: TGCGCCAGCAGCTTGGAAGGACAGGGGCGAGATACGCAGTATTTT. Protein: CASSLEGQGRDTQYF. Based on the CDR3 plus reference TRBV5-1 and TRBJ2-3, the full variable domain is KAGVTQTPRYLIKTRGQQVTLSCSPISGHRSVSWYQQTPGQGLQFLFEYFSETQRNKGNFPGRFSGRQFSNSRSEMNVSTLELGDSALYLCASSLEGQGRDTQYFGPGTRLTVL.

The CDR3 loop reads CASSPTGLAGGVDTQYF. The DNA of the CDR3 is TGTGCCAGCAGCCCTACGGGACTAGCGGGGGGGGTAGATACGCAGTATTTT. The chain couples TRBV5-4 to TRBJ2-3; 16 positions agree with TRBD2. This CDR3 has 17 residues. V trimming: 4 bases; J trimming: 5 bases; junction bases outside the gene matches: 7. Per the germline V gene, CDR1 is SGHNT and CDR2 is YYREEE (reference sequence).

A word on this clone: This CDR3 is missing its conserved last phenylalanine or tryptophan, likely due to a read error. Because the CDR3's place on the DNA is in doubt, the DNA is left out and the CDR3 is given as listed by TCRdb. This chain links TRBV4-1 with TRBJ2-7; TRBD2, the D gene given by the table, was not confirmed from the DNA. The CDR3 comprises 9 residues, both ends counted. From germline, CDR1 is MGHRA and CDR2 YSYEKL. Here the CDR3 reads CASSQDRVI.

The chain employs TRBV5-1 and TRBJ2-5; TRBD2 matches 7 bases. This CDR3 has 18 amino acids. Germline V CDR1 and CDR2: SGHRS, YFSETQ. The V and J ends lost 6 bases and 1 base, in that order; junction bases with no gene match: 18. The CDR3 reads CASTPRYDSGGTQETQYF. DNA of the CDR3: TGCGCCAGCACACCACGTTATGATTCCGGGGGGACCCAAGAGACCCAGTACTTC.

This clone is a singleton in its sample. The CDR3 DNA reads TGTGCCAGCAGTTACTCGGGACAGGCAAACACTGAAGCTTTCTTT. Translation gives CASSYSGQANTEAFF. This chain connects TRBV6-5 to TRBJ1-1, with 8 bases fitting TRBD1. J gave up 2 bases and V 0 bases, and 2 bases lay outside the gene matches. The CDR3 length is 15 residues. Germline CDR1 reads MNHEY; CDR2 reads SVGAGI.

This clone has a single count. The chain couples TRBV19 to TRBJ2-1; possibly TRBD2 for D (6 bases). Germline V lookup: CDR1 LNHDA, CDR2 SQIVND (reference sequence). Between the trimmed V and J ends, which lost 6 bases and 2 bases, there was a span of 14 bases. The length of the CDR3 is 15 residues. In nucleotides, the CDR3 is TGTGCCAGTAGACCGACTCCGGGGGCCTACAATGAGCAGTTCTTC. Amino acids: CASRPTPGAYNEQFF.

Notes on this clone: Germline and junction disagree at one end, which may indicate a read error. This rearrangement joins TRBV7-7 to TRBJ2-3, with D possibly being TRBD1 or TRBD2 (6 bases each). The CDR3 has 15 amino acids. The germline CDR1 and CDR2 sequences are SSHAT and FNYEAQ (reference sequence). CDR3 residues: CASSLGGPGTDTQYF. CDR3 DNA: TGTGCTAGCAGCTTAGGGGGGCCAGGGACAGATACGCAGTATTTT. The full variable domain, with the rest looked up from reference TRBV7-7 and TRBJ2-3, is GAGVSQSPRYKVTKRGQDVTLRCDPISSHATLYWYQQALGQGPEFLTYFNYEAQPDKSGLPSDRFSAERPEGSISTLTIQRTEQRDSAMYRCASSLGGPGTDTQYFGPGTRLTVL.

The DNA for the CDR3 is TGTGCCAGCAGTTTATCCGAGGGGGTGGGCTACACCTTC. Translating gives CASSLSEGVGYTF. V is TRBV27 and J is TRBJ1-2, with D possibly TRBD1 on 6 matching bases. V shed 0 bases and J shed 8 bases, with 10 bases lying between them. This CDR3 has 13 amino acids. Germline assignment: CDR1 MNHEY and CDR2 SMNVEV (reference sequence).

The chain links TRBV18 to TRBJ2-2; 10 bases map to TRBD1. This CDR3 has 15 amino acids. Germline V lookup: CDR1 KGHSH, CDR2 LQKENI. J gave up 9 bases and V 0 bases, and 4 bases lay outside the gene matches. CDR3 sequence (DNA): TGTGCCAGCTCACCACCGGGACAGGGGAACTGGGAGCTGTTTTTT. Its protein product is CASSPPGQGNWELFF.

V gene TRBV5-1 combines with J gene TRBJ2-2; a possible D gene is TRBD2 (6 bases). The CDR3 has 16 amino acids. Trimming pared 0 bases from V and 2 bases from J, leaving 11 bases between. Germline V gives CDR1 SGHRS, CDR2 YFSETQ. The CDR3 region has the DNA TGCGCCAGCAGCTTGGCCGGGGGATATAACACCGGGGAGCTGTTTTTT. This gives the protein CASSLAGGYNTGELFF.

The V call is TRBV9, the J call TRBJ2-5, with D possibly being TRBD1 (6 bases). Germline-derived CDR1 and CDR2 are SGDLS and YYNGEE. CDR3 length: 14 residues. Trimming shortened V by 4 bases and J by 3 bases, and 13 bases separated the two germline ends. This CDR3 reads CASSPRTAEETQYF. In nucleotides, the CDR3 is TGTGCCAGCAGCCCCAGGACAGCGGAAGAGACCCAGTACTTC.

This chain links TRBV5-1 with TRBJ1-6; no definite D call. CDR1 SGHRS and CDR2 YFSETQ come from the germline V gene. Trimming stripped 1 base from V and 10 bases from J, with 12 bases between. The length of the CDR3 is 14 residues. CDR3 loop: CASSLRERGSPLHF. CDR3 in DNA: TGCGCCAGCAGCTTGCGGGAAAGAGGGTCACCCCTCCACTTT.

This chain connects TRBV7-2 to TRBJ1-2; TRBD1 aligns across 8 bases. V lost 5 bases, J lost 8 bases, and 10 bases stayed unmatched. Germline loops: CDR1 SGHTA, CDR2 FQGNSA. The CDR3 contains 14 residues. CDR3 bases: TGTGCCAGCAGCATAAAGACAGGGGCAGAGGGCTACACCTTC. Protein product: CASSIKTGAEGYTF.

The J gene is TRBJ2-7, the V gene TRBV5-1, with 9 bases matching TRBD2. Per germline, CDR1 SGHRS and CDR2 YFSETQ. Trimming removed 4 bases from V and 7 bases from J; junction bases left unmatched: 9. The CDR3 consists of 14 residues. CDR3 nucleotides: TGCGCCAGCAGCCCGACTAGCGGTGGAACGGAGCAGTACTTC. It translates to CASSPTSGGTEQYF. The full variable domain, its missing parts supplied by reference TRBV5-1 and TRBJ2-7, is KAGVTQTPRYLIKTRGQQVTLSCSPISGHRSVSWYQQTPGQGLQFLFEYFSETQRNKGNFPGRFSGRQFSNSRSEMNVSTLELGDSALYLCASSPTSGGTEQYFGPGTRLTVT.

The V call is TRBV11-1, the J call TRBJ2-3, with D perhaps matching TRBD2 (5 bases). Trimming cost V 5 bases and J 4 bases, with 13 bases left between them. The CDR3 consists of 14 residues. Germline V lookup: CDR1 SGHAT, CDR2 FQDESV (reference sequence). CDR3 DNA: TGTGCCAGCAGCCCCAGGACTGACTCAGATACGCAGTATTTT. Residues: CASSPRTDSDTQYF. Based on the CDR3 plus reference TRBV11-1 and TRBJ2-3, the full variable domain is EAEVAQSPRYKITEKSQAVAFWCDPISGHATLYWYRQILGQGPELLVQFQDESVVDDSQLPKDRFSAERLKGVDSTLKIQPAELGDSAMYLCASSPRTDSDTQYFGPGTRLTVL.

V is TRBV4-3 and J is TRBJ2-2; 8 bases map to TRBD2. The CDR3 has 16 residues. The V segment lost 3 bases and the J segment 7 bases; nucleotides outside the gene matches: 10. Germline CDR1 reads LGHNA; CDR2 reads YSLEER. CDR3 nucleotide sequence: TGCGCCAGCAGCCACCGCGAGCGGGGGCGGCACGGGGAGCTGTTTTTT. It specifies CASSHRERGRHGELFF.

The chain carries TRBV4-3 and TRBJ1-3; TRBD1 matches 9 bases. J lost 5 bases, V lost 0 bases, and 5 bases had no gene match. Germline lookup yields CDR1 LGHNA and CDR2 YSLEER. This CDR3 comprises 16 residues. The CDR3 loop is CASSQDRGQGRNTIYF. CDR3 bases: TGCGCCAGCAGCCAAGATCGAGGACAGGGGAGAAACACCATATATTTT.

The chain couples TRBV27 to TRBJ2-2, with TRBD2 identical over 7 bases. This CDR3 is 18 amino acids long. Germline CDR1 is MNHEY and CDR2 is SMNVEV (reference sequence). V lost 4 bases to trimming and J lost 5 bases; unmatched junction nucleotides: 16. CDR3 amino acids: CASSSDRILGGRTGELFF. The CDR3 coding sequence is TGTGCCAGCAGTTCCGACCGCATTCTGGGAGGGCGAACCGGGGAGCTGTTTTTT.

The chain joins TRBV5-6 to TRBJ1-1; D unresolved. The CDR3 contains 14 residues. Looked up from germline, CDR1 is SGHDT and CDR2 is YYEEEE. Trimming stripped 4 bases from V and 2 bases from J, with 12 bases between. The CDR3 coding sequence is TGTGCCAGCAGCCCCCCGGGGATTAACACTGAAGCTTTCTTT. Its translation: CASSPPGINTEAFF.

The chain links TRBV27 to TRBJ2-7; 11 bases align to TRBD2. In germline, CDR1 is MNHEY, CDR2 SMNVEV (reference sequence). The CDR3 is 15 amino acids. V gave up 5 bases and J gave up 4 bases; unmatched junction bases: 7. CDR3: CASSPRLAGLYEQYF. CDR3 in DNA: TGTGCCAGCAGTCCTCGACTAGCGGGACTTTACGAGCAGTACTTC.